Included here is one T cell receptor beta chain sequence, with context. Its antigen remains unknown. This table comes from immunoSEQ multiplex PCR, and its TCRdb copy is limited to in-frame clones, with some not included. Of roughly 30,000 clones listed, more than 75% are singletons. The data were taken from a study of T cell responses to AZD1222 COVID-19 vaccine. This CDR3 is 11 amino acids long. The germline V gene has CDR1 WNHNN and CDR2 SYGVQD (reference sequence). Trimming left V 3 bases short and J 7 bases short, with 3 bases between. Study results and limitations: In the spike-specific TCR repertoire, nearly half reportedly target unmutated variant regions. Vaccination with two AZD1222 doses was followed by a rise in Spike-specific TCR breadth and depth.

Sequenced material: peripheral blood, taken 28 days after the second AZD1222 dose. The chain recombines TRBV10-1 with TRBJ2-2; no clear D gene. This receptor was identified in an adult who received the AZD1222 COVID-19 vaccine. CDR3 in amino acids: CASSEGGELFF. The DNA for the CDR3 is TGCGCCAGCAGTGAAGGCGGGGAGCTGTTTTTT.